This TCR beta chain was captured in a study of T cells in pancreatic ductal adenocarcinoma. Study-wide points: Tumor-versus-blood clonality comparisons may be biased toward lower tumor diversity. Blood clonality (roughly 0.07) did not differ significantly from tumor (around 0.1).

Assay: immunoSEQ multiplex PCR; the TCRdb copy retains only in-frame clones and omits some. This sample carries about 2,500 clones, roughly 89% of them seen once, and the ten largest clones take about 6.7%. The selected patients with pancreatic ductal adenocarcinoma had surgery but no neoadjuvant therapy. Germline V gene data show CDR1 as GTSNPN and CDR2 as SVGIG (reference sequence). Trimming left V 2 bases short and J 4 bases short, with 6 bases between. The CDR3 contains 12 residues. In the case of this clone: Its antigen is unknown.

The sequencing input was pancreatic tumor tissue. The TCR was taken from a human donor with pancreatic ductal adenocarcinoma. The J gene is TRBJ1-5, the V gene TRBV30; D is uncertain. DNA of the CDR3: TGTGCCTGGAGTAGAGGAAATCAGCCCCAGCATTTT. Translating it yields CAWSRGNQPQHF. The variable domain in full, with the rest retrieved from reference TRBV30 and TRBJ1-5, is SQTIHQWPATLVQPVGSPLSLECTVEGTSNPNLYWYRQAAGRGLQLLFYSVGIGQISSEVPQNLSASRPQDRQFILSSKKLLLSDSGFYLCAWSRGNQPQHFGDGTRLSIL.